This T cell receptor beta chain is drawn from a study of cytomegalovirus exposure and HLA in healthy donors. Points from the study as a whole: The tendency of first-cohort TCR clusters to co-occur in the 90 to 150 validation repertoires emerged from a later analysis. Cytomegalovirus-associated TCR beta chains were listed, numbering some 170. Confirmation in vitro established that a few CMV-associated chains were specific for CMV antigens.

The junction had 11 bases not matched to a gene; V was cut back by 7 bases and J by 3 bases. Germline-derived CDR1 and CDR2 are SEHNR and FQNEAQ (reference sequence). The CDR3 is made up of 15 amino acids. Profiling relied on immunoSEQ multiplex PCR, and the TCRdb table lists in-frame clones only, not all of them. The sample lists tens of thousands of clones, around 94% seen once, with approximately 2% in the top ten. About this clone itself: Its specificity is not known.

This chain uses TRBV7-9 with TRBJ2-7; 8 nucleotides align to TRBD2. The TCR sequence derives from a woman aged 18-29 years in good health and CMV-seronegative. Specimen: PBMCs. The CDR3 DNA reads TGTGCCAGCACCCCCGGGGGGGACTACCACTACGAGCAGTACTTC. Amino acids: CASTPGGDYHYEQYF. The variable domain in full, with the rest retrieved from reference TRBV7-9 and TRBJ2-7, is DTGVSQNPRHKITKRGQNVTFRCDPISEHNRLYWYRQTLGQGPEFLTYFQNEAQLEKSRLLSDRFSAERPKGSFSTLEIQRTEQGDSAMYLCASTPGGDYHYEQYFGPGTRLTVT.